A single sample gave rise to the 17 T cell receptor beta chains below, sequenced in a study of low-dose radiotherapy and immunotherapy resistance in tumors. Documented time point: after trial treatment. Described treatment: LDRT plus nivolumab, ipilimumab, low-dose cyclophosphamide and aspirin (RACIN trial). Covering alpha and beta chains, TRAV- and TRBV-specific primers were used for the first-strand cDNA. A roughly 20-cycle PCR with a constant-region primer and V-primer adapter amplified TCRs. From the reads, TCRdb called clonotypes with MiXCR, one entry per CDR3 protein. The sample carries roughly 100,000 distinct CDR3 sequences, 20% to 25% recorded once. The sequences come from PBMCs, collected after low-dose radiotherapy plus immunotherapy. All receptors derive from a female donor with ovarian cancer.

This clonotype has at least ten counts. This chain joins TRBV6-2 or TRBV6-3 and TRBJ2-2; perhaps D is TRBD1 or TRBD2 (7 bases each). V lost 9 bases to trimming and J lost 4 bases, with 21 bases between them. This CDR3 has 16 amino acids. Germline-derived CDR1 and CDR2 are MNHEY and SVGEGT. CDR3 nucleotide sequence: TGTGCCAGTTCGACAGGGACTATCTCCGTCACCGGGGAGCTGTTTTTT. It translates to CASSTGTISVTGELFF.

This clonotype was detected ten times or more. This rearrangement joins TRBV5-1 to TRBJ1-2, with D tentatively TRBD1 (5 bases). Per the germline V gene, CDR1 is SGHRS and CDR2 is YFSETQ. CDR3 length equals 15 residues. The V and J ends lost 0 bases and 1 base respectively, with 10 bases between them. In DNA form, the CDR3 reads TGCGCCAGCAGCTTGGCCGCAGGGCTTAACTATGGCTACACCTTC. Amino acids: CASSLAAGLNYGYTF.

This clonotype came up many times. The CDR3: CATGQGPSGNTIYF. The CDR3 region has the DNA TGTGCCACAGGCCAGGGTCCCTCTGGAAACACCATATATTTT. The J gene is TRBJ1-3, the V gene TRBV15, with D possibly matching TRBD1 (5 bases). Looked up from germline, CDR1 is LNHNV and CDR2 is YYDKDF (reference sequence). The V end was cut by 9 bases, the J end by 0 bases, with 12 bases between. The CDR3 sequence is 14 residues long.

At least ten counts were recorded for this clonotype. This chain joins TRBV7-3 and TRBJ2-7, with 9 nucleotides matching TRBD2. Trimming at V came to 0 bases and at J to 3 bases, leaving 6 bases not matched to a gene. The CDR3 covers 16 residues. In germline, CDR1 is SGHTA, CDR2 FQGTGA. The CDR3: CASSLTATSGFYEQYF. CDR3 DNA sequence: TGTGCCAGCAGCTTAACGGCCACTAGCGGGTTCTACGAGCAGTACTTC.

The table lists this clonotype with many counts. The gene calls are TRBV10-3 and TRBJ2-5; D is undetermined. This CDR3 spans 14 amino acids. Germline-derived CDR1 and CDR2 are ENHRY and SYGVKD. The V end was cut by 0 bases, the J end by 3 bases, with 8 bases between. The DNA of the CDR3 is TGTGCCATCAGTGAGTCGGGCAGTGAAGAGACCCAGTACTTC. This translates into CAISESGSEETQYF.

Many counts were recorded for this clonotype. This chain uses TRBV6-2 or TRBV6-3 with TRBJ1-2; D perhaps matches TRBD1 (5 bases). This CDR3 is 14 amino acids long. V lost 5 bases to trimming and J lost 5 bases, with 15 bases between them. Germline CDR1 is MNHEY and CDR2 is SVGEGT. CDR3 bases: TGTGCCAGCAGTACCGGGACGTCGCATTATGGCTACACCTTC. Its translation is CASSTGTSHYGYTF.

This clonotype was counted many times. The CDR3 DNA is TGTGCCAGCAGTGAAAGGGGCGGTCTGGCGGGTACGCAGTATTTT. Encoded protein: CASSERGGLAGTQYF. V usage is TRBV6-2 or TRBV6-3 and J usage is TRBJ2-3, with D perhaps being TRBD1 or TRBD2 (5 bases each). Germline values: CDR1 MNHEY, CDR2 SVGEGT. The CDR3 is made up of 15 amino acids. V was shortened by 5 bases and J by 8 bases, with 20 bases between the two germline ends.

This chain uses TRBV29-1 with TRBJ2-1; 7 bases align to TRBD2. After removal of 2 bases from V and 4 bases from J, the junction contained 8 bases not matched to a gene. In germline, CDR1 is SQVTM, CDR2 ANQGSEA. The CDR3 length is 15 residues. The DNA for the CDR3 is TGCAGCGTTGAATTTTTTGGGGGACTATACAATGAGCAGTTCTTC. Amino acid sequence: CSVEFFGGLYNEQFF.

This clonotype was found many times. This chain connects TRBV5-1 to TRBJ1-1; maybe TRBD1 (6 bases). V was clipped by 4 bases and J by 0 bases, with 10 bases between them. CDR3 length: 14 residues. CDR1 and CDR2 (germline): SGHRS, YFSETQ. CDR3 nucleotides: TGCGCCAGCAGCCCTGGGACATTGAACACTGAAGCTTTCTTT. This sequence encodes CASSPGTLNTEAFF. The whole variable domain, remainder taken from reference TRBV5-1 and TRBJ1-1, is KAGVTQTPRYLIKTRGQQVTLSCSPISGHRSVSWYQQTPGQGLQFLFEYFSETQRNKGNFPGRFSGRQFSNSRSEMNVSTLELGDSALYLCASSPGTLNTEAFFGQGTRLTVV.

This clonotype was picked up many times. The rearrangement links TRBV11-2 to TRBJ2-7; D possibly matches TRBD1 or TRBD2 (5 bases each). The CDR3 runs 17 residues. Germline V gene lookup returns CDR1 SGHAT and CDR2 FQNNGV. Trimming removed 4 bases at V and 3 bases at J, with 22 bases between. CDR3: CASSSYLSERGDYEQYF. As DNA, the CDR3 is TGTGCCAGCAGCTCCTACCTAAGCGAGAGGGGTGACTACGAGCAGTACTTC.

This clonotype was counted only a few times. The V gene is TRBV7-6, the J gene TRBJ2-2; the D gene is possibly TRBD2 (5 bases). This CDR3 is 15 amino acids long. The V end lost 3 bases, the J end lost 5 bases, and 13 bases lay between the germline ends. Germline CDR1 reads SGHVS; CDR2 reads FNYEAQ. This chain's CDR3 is CASSLASSGTGELFF. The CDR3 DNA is TGTGCCAGCAGCTTGGCTAGCTCAGGAACCGGGGAGCTGTTTTTT.

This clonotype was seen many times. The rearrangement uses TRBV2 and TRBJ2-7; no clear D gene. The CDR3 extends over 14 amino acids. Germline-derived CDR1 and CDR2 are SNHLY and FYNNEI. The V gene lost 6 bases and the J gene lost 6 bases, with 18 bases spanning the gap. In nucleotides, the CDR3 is TGTGCCAGCAGCTGGACCCGCTTATTGTCCGAGCAGTACTTC. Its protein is CASSWTRLLSEQYF.

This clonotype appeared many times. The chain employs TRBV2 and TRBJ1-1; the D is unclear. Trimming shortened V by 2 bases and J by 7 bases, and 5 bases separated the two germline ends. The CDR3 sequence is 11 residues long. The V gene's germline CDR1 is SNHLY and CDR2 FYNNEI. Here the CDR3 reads CASSEYSEAFF. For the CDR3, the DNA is TGTGCCAGCAGTGAATACAGTGAAGCTTTCTTT.

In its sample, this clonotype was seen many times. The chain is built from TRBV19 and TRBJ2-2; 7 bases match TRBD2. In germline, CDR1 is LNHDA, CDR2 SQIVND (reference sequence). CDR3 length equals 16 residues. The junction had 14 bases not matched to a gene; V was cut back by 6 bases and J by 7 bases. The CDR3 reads CASRHDGTKSSGELFF. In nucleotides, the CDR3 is TGTGCCAGTAGGCACGATGGGACTAAGTCTAGCGGGGAGCTGTTTTTT.

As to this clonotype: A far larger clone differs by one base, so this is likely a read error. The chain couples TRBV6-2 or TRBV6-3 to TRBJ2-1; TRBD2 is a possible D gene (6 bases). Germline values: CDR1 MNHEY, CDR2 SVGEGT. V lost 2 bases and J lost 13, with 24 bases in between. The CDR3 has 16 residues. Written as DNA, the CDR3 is TGTGCCAGCAGTTACGGGGGAGGCTTCACCCTAGAGACCCAGTTCTTC. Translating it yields CASSYGGGFTLETQFF.

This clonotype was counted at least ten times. In DNA, the CDR3 is TGCAGTGCTAGACCCGGGACTAGCGGGGGGGGCTTCAATGAGCAGTTCTTC. As protein: CSARPGTSGGGFNEQFF. The V gene is TRBV20-1, the J gene TRBJ2-1, with 16 bases identical to TRBD2. CDR1 is DFQATT and CDR2 is SNEGSKA in the germline V gene (reference sequence). The CDR3 consists of 17 residues. V dropped 2 bases and J dropped 6; count of bases not matched to a gene: 7.

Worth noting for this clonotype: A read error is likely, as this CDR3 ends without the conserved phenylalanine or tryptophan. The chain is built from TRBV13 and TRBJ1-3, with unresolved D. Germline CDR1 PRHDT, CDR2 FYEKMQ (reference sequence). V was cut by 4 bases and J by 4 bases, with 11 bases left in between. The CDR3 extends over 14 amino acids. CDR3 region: CASSSAPGGNTIYS. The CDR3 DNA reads TGTGCCAGCAGCTCAGCTCCGGGAGGAAACACCATATATTCT.